These 20 T cell receptor beta chains were all obtained from the same sample, sequenced in a study of spatial heterogeneity in lung cancer. Time point denoted: blood at routine non-recurrence follow-up after resection. TCRdb recomputed calls from the 5' RACE reads with MiXCR, one row per CDR3 protein. The table lists some 41,000 distinct CDR3 sequences, 8% to 11% of them singletons. The material was PBMCs, obtained at follow-up. Source of these receptors: a female donor with early-stage non-small cell lung cancer.

This clonotype was recorded many times. This chain links TRBV29-1 with TRBJ2-7, with D perhaps TRBD1 or TRBD2 (5 bases each). Per germline, CDR1 SQVTM and CDR2 ANQGSEA. The germline V and J ends were trimmed by 6 bases and 3 bases, with 18 bases remaining between them. The CDR3 runs to 14 residues. CDR3 sequence (DNA): TGCAGCGTGTCCCTGGCCCGGGACCTCTACGAGCAGTACTTC. Its translation: CSVSLARDLYEQYF.

Many counts were recorded for this clonotype. The rearrangement joins TRBV10-3 to TRBJ2-3, with 11 nucleotides matching TRBD1. Germline values: CDR1 ENHRY, CDR2 SYGVKD. V was clipped by 6 bases and J by 4 bases; unmatched bases: 3. The CDR3 runs to 14 residues. The DNA for the CDR3 is TGTGCCATCAGGCGGACAGGGGGCGCAGATACGCAGTATTTT. Its protein product is CAIRRTGGADTQYF.

This clonotype has ten or more counts. The gene calls are TRBV4-1 and TRBJ1-5; 7 bases fit TRBD1. With V trimmed by 2 bases and J by 3 bases, 4 bases remained unmatched. Looked up from germline, CDR1 is MGHRA and CDR2 is YSYEKL. The CDR3 runs 15 residues. In DNA, the CDR3 is TGCGCCAGCAGCCAACCTGACAGGGACAATCAGCCCCAGCATTTT. Amino acid sequence: CASSQPDRDNQPQHF.

The chain is built from TRBV10-3 and TRBJ2-1, with no clear D. CDR1 and CDR2 from the germline V gene are ENHRY and SYGVKD. The ends were cut back, 0 bases at V and 4 bases at J, with 16 bases in the middle. The CDR3 loop spans 17 amino acids. CDR3 amino acids: CAISESSSYVQYNEQFF. The CDR3 DNA is TGTGCCATCAGTGAGTCGAGTAGCTATGTTCAGTACAATGAGCAGTTCTTC.

There are many counts of this clonotype. V is TRBV7-8 and J is TRBJ1-1; D is uncertain. Germline loops: CDR1 SGHVS, CDR2 FQNEAQ. The length of the CDR3 is 15 residues. Deletions cut 7 bases from V and 1 base from J, with 16 bases between. The CDR3, as DNA: TGTGCCAGCACTTTTAGACGGACGGAGAACACTGAAGCTTTCTTT. It is translated as CASTFRRTENTEAFF.

This clonotype was counted ten times or more. V gene TRBV7-2 combines with J gene TRBJ2-1; 11 positions match TRBD2. Germline trimming cut 5 bases from V and 7 bases from J; bases unmatched to any gene: 4. The CDR3 runs to 14 residues. Germline-derived CDR1 and CDR2 are SGHTA and FQGNSA. Here the CDR3 DNA reads TGTGCCAGCAGCGCTAGCGGGGGGAGGAATGAGCAGTTCTTC. Protein sequence: CASSASGGRNEQFF.

This clonotype was seen many times. The gene calls are TRBV28 and TRBJ2-5; D gene ambiguous. Germline V gives CDR1 MDHEN, CDR2 SYDVKM. This CDR3 comprises 15 residues. V lost 2 bases and J 3 bases, leaving 13 bases between the germline ends. In DNA, the CDR3 is TGTGCCAGCAGTTTACCGGGCGATCATGAAGAGACCCAGTACTTC. It encodes CASSLPGDHEETQYF.

This clonotype has at least ten counts. The chain uses TRBV4-1 and TRBJ2-3, with a tentative D call TRBD2 (6 bases). V shed 0 bases and J shed 4 bases, with 11 bases lying between them. The CDR3 covers 15 residues. Looked up from germline, CDR1 is MGHRA and CDR2 is YSYEKL. Written as DNA, the CDR3 is TGCGCCAGCAGCCAAGAGGCGGGGTACCCAGATACGCAGTATTTT. It is translated as CASSQEAGYPDTQYF.

This clonotype has at least ten counts. The V and J genes are TRBV4-3 and TRBJ1-4; 9 nucleotides line up with TRBD1. The CDR3 extends over 15 amino acids. V was pared by 0 bases and J by 11 bases, with 7 bases of the junction left unmatched. Looked up from germline, CDR1 is LGHNA and CDR2 is YSLEER. CDR3 sequence: CASSQDMGQGPKLFF. In DNA, the CDR3 is TGCGCCAGCAGCCAAGATATGGGACAGGGCCCCAAACTGTTTTTT.

This clonotype was seen a few times. The genes are TRBV28 and TRBJ2-3; the D gene is possibly TRBD1 (7 bases). The V end was cut by 1 base, the J end by 4 bases, with 12 bases between. Germline V gene sequence: CDR1 MDHEN, CDR2 SYDVKM. The CDR3 extends over 15 amino acids. This CDR3 is CASSLSGGGADTQYF. DNA for the CDR3: TGTGCCAGCAGTTTATCAGGGGGAGGAGCAGATACGCAGTATTTT.

This clonotype was recorded many times. This sequence joins TRBV29-1 and TRBJ2-2; TRBD1 is a possible D gene (5 bases). Trimming took off 7 bases at V and 3 bases at J, with 9 bases between the two ends. Germline V gene lookup returns CDR1 SQVTM and CDR2 ANQGSEA. The CDR3 runs to 12 residues. CDR3 coding DNA: TGCAGCGCCCGCAGGGACACCGGGGAGCTGTTTTTT. Translating it yields CSARRDTGELFF.

This clonotype has more than one count but fewer than ten. This rearrangement joins TRBV20-1 to TRBJ2-1; perhaps TRBD2 as D (7 bases). Germline assignment: CDR1 DFQATT and CDR2 SNEGSKA (reference sequence). The CDR3 is 17 residues long. V lost 0 bases and J 0 bases, leaving 15 bases between the germline ends. This chain's CDR3 is CSARDPAGASSYNEQFF. CDR3 DNA sequence: TGCAGTGCTAGAGATCCGGCGGGGGCGAGCTCCTACAATGAGCAGTTCTTC.

This clonotype came up many times. The chain has TRBV29-1 and TRBJ1-2, with a weak D call TRBD1 (5 bases). CDR3 size: 10 residues. The germline V gene encodes CDR1 SQVTM and CDR2 ANQGSEA. V lost 6 bases and J lost 10, with 12 bases in between. CDR3 protein: CSVEETVYTF. As DNA, the CDR3 is TGCAGCGTAGAGGAGACAGTCTACACCTTC.

This clonotype was seen only a few times. The chain carries TRBV6-6 and TRBJ1-1; the D is unclear. V gave up 6 bases and J gave up 2 bases, with 19 bases separating them. CDR1 and CDR2 from the germline V gene are MNHNY and SVGAGI (reference sequence). The CDR3 covers 16 residues. CDR3 DNA: TGTGCCAGCAGACCACCGGGCAGGCAATTAAACACTGAAGCTTTCTTT. Protein sequence: CASRPPGRQLNTEAFF.

This clonotype was recorded many times. This CDR3 is CASKRGGQETQYF. The CDR3 DNA is TGTGCCAGCAAACGGGGGGGCCAAGAGACCCAGTACTTC. V usage is TRBV12-3 or TRBV12-4 and J usage is TRBJ2-5, with 8 bases aligning to TRBD2. CDR3 size: 13 residues. Trimming took 7 bases from V and 1 from J; bases not matched to a gene: 2.

The chain employs TRBV29-1 and TRBJ1-3; D is ambiguous. The CDR3 runs 16 residues. Germline V CDR1 and CDR2: SQVTM, ANQGSEA. V was clipped by 0 bases and J by 0 bases, with 12 bases between them. The CDR3, as DNA: TGCAGCGTTGAAGATCCCCGGACCGGCTCTGGAAACACCATATATTTT. Translating it yields CSVEDPRTGSGNTIYF.

This clonotype was seen at least ten times. The V and J genes are TRBV7-9 and TRBJ2-2; D possibly corresponds to TRBD2 (5 bases). The V gene's germline CDR1 is SEHNR and CDR2 FQNEAQ (reference sequence). This CDR3 contains 10 residues. V was trimmed by 10 bases and J by 7 bases, leaving 7 bases between them. The CDR3 protein is CATGIGELFF. DNA for the CDR3: TGTGCCACCGGGATCGGGGAGCTGTTTTTT.

This clonotype was seen repeatedly, ten times or more. This rearrangement joins TRBV4-1 to TRBJ2-7; 8 bases match TRBD1. The CDR3 is made up of 17 amino acids. Germline loops: CDR1 MGHRA, CDR2 YSYEKL. The ends lost 4 bases at V and 1 base at J; junction bases unmatched: 12. CDR3 in DNA: TGCGCCAGCAGCCTGAGCGCTTTGCGGGACAGGTCCTACGAGCAGTACTTC. Its protein product is CASSLSALRDRSYEQYF.

This clonotype was counted between two and nine times. Here the CDR3 reads CASSDRGETQYF. The CDR3 nucleotides read TGTGCCAGCAGTGACAGGGGAGAGACCCAGTACTTC. The chain uses TRBV2 and TRBJ2-5, with D tentatively TRBD1 (6 bases). Germline CDR1 reads SNHLY; CDR2 reads FYNNEI. The CDR3 extends over 12 amino acids. V was shortened by 3 bases and J by 4 bases, with 6 bases between the two germline ends. Full variable domain (rest looked up from reference TRBV2 and TRBJ2-5): EPEVTQTPSHQVTQMGQEVILRCVPISNHLYFYWYRQILGQKVEFLVSFYNNEISEKSEIFDDQFSVERPDGSNFTLKIRSTKLEDSAMYFCASSDRGETQYFGPGTRLLVL.

The chain has TRBV9 and TRBJ2-7, with TRBD2 identical over 7 bases. J was trimmed by 3 bases and V by 4 bases; bases with no gene match: 10. The germline V gene has CDR1 SGDLS and CDR2 YYNGEE. The CDR3 sequence is 15 residues long. The CDR3 DNA reads TGTGCCAGCAGCCCCCAGGGACTACCACTCTACGAGCAGTACTTC. Residues: CASSPQGLPLYEQYF.